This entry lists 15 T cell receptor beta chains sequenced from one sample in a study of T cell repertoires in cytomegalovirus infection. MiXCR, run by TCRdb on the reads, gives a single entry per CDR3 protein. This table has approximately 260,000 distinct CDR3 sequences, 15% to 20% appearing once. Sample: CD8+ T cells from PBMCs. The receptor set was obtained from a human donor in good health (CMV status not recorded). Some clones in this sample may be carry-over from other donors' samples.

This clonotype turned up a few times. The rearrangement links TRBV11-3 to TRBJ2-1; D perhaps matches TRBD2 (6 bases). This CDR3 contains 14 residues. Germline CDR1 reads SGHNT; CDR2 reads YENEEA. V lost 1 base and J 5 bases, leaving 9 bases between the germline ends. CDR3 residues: CASSLGGEDNEQFF. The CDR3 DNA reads TGTGCCAGCAGCTTAGGCGGGGAGGACAATGAGCAGTTCTTC.

The CDR3 protein is CASNPWSLQETQYF. CDR3 coding DNA: TGTGCCAGCAATCCCTGGTCCCTACAAGAGACCCAGTACTTC. The chain couples TRBV28 to TRBJ2-5, with D unresolved. Germline V CDR1 and CDR2: MDHEN, SYDVKM. Trimming shortened V by 7 bases and J by 2 bases, and 14 bases separated the two germline ends. The length of the CDR3 is 14 residues.

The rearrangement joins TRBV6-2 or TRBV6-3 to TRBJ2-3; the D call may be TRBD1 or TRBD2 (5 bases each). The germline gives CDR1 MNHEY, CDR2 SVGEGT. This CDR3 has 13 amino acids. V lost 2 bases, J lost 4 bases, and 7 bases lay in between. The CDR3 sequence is CASSYVGADTQYF. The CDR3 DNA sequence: TGTGCCAGCAGTTACGTGGGGGCAGATACGCAGTATTTT.

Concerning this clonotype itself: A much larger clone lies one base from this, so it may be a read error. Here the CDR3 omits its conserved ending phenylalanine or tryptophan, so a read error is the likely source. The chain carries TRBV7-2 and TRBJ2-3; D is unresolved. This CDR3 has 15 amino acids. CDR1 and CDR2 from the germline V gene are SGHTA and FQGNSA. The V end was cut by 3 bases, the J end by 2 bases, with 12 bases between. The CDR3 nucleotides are TGTGCCAGCAGCTTCGCACAACCCCCCACAGATACGCAGTATATT. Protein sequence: CASSFAQPPTDTQYI.

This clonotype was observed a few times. CDR3: CASSQRPGGTYEQYF. The CDR3 coding sequence is TGTGCCAGCAGCCAGAGACCGGGAGGAACCTACGAGCAGTACTTC. The chain carries TRBV14 and TRBJ2-7, with 7 bases fitting TRBD2. V dropped 3 bases and J dropped 2; count of bases not matched to a gene: 7. Germline loops: CDR1 SGHDN, CDR2 FVKESK. The CDR3 extends over 15 amino acids.

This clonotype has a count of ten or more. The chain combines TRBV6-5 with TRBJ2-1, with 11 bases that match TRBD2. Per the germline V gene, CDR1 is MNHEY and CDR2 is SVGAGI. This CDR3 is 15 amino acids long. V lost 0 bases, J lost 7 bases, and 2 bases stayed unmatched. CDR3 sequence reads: CASSYSPSGGNEQFF. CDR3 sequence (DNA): TGTGCCAGCAGTTACTCCCCTAGCGGGGGGAATGAGCAGTTCTTC.

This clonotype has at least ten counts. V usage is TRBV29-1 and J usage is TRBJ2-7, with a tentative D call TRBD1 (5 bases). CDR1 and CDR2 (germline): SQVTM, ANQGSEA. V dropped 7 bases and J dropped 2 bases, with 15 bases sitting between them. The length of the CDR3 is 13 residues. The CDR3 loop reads CSEADNLTYEQYF. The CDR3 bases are TGCAGCGAGGCGGACAACCTTACCTACGAGCAGTACTTC.

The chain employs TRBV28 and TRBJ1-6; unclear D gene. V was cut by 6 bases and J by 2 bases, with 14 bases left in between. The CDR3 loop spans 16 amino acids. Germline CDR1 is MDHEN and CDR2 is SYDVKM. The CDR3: CASRGTNEAYNSPLHF. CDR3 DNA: TGTGCCAGCAGGGGAACGAACGAAGCCTATAATTCACCCCTCCACTTT.

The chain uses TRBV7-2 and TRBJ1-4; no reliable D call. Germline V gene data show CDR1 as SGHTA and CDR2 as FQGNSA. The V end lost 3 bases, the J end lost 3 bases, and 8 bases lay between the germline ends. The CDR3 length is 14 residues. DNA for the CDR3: TGTGCCAGCAGCTTGGGAAGCCCTAATGAAAAACTGTTTTTT. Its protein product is CASSLGSPNEKLFF.

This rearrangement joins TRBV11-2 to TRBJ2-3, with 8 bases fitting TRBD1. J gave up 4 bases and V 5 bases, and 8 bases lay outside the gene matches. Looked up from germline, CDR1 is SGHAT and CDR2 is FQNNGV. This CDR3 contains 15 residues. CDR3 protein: CASSTPDRVADTQYF. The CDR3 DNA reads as TGTGCCAGCAGCACACCGGACAGGGTTGCAGATACGCAGTATTTT.

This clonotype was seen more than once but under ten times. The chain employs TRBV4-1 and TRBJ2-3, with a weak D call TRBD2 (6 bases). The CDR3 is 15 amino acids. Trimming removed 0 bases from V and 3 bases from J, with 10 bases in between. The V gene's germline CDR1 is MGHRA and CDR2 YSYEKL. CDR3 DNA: TGCGCCAGCAGCCAAGAAGCAGCGGGTACAGATACGCAGTATTTT. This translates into CASSQEAAGTDTQYF.

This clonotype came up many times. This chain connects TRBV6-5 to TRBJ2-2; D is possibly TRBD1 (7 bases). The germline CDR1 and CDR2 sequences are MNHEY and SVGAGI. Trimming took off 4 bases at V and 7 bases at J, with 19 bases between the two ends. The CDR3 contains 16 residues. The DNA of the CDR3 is TGTGCCAGCAGTTCGAAGACAGGGATAGCGGTCGGGGAGCTGTTTTTT. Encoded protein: CASSSKTGIAVGELFF.

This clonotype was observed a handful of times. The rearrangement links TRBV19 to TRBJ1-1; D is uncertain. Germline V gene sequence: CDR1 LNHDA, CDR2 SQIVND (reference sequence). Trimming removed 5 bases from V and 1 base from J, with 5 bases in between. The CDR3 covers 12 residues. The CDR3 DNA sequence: TGTGCCAGTAGTCACACGAACACTGAAGCTTTCTTT. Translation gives CASSHTNTEAFF.

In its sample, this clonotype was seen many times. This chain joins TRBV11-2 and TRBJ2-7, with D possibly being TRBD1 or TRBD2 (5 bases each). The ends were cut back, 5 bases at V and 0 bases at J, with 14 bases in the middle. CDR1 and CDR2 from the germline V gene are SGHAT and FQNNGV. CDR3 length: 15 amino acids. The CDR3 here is CASSPGTASSYEQYF. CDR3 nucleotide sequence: TGTGCCAGCAGCCCTGGGACGGCCAGCTCCTACGAGCAGTACTTC.

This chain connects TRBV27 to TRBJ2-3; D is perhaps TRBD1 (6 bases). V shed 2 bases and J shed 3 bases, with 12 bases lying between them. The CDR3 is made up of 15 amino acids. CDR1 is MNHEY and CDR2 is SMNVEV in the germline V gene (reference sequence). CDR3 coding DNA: TGTGCCAGCAGTTTAGCAGGGACATGGACAGATACGCAGTATTTT. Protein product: CASSLAGTWTDTQYF.